This T cell receptor beta chain was captured in a study of Graves' ophthalmopathy and Graves' hyperthyroidism. General study findings and limits: Blood also held most thyroid clonotypes expanded above 0.001 frequency. From stable hyperthyroidism, ophthalmopathy was separated by a 13-signature model with 87.88% sensitivity and over 70% specificity.

This clonotype was counted many times. Its target is not known. Clinicians diagnosed using symptoms, serum thyroxine, TRAb, thyroid ultrasound and orbital computed tomography. PBMCs were density-gradient isolated from around 11 ml fresh blood. Amplification from RNA transcripts yielded the TCR beta CDR3 regions. HTBI primers primed a first-round RT-PCR, and a second-round multiplex PCR followed. Each CDR3 protein gets one entry after TCRdb re-called the multiplex PCR reads with MiXCR. This table holds 350,000 to 400,000 distinct CDR3 sequences, approximately 15% found once. The receptor was isolated from a young woman with stable Graves' hyperthyroidism. The material sequenced was peripheral blood.

CDR3 coding DNA: TGTGCCAGCAGTTTGGACAGGAGTGGCTACACCTTC. This encodes CASSLDRSGYTF. The chain combines TRBV12-3 or TRBV12-4 with TRBJ1-2; 7 bases are shared with TRBD1. CDR3 length: 12 amino acids. The trim removed 3 bases at V and 7 bases at J, leaving 2 bases unmatched.